This entry lists 15 T cell receptor beta chains sequenced from one sample in a study of long-term antiretroviral therapy in people with HIV. Version v3.0 of the immunoSEQ assay was performed at survey level. Clones were read by immunoSEQ multiplex PCR, and TCRdb kept only the in-frame ones, dropping some. Of about 28,000 clones in the sample, about 95% were seen once. The starting material was unsorted PBMCs, obtained 6 to 6.5 years after starting antiretroviral therapy. The receptors shown here come from a man between 25 and 39 years old with HIV.

V usage is TRBV2 and J usage is TRBJ2-7; tentatively, D is TRBD1 (5 bases). Deletions cut 7 bases from V and 6 bases from J, with 19 bases between. The CDR3 extends over 14 amino acids. Germline V CDR1 and CDR2: SNHLY, FYNNEI. The CDR3: CASTFLGASSEQYF. DNA for the CDR3: TGTGCCAGCACCTTTCTAGGGGCGTCTTCCGAGCAGTACTTC.

This sequence joins TRBV5-5 and TRBJ1-1, with 9 bases that match TRBD1. V lost 3 bases, J lost 2 bases, and 8 bases stayed unmatched. The CDR3 sequence is 16 residues long. The V gene's germline CDR1 is SGHKS and CDR2 YYEKEE (reference sequence). CDR3 coding DNA: TGTGCCAGCAGCTGGGGACAGGGTTGGCAAAACACTGAAGCTTTCTTT. Amino acid sequence: CASSWGQGWQNTEAFF.

The chain has TRBV19 and TRBJ2-7; 7 nucleotides line up with TRBD2. This CDR3 comprises 14 residues. Germline CDR1 reads LNHDA; CDR2 reads SQIVND (reference sequence). The V and J ends lost 10 bases and 2 bases, in that order; junction bases with no gene match: 11. CDR3 nucleotide sequence: TGTGCCACGCAACAACGGGACTACCCCTACGAGCAGTACTTC. As protein: CATQQRDYPYEQYF.

This chain connects TRBV7-9 to TRBJ1-2, with TRBD1 matching 7 bases. The ends lost 5 bases at V and 2 bases at J; junction bases unmatched: 2. Per germline, CDR1 SEHNR and CDR2 FQNEAQ (reference sequence). The CDR3 is made up of 13 amino acids. The CDR3 DNA reads TGTGCCAGCAGCGGGACAGAGAACTATGGCTACACCTTC. Protein product: CASSGTENYGYTF.

This sequence joins TRBV5-1 and TRBJ1-5; D is possibly TRBD1 (6 bases). This CDR3 has 15 amino acids. Trimming left V 1 base short and J 5 bases short, with 13 bases between. The germline gives CDR1 SGHRS, CDR2 YFSETQ. The DNA of the CDR3 is TGCGCCAGCAGCTTGACCGACAGGTCAGATCAGCCCCAGCATTTT. Translation gives CASSLTDRSDQPQHF.

This clone was counted a few times. The chain carries TRBV28 and TRBJ2-1; TRBD2 is a possible D gene (5 bases). V gave up 5 bases and J gave up 9 bases, with 11 bases separating them. CDR1 is MDHEN, CDR2 SYDVKM, per germline. The CDR3 sequence is 12 residues long. The CDR3 DNA is TGTGCCAGCAGTAAACTAGTGGGTGAGCAGTTCTTC. Protein product: CASSKLVGEQFF.

The V gene is TRBV7-8, the J gene TRBJ1-1; no definite D call. Trimming removed 5 bases from V and 1 base from J, with 14 bases in between. The germline V gene has CDR1 SGHVS and CDR2 FQNEAQ. The CDR3 runs to 15 residues. The CDR3 DNA reads as TGTGCCAGCAGCACTCCCCCGAACCAGAACACTGAAGCTTTCTTT. It is translated as CASSTPPNQNTEAFF. The variable domain in full, completed from reference TRBV7-8 and TRBJ1-1, reads GAGVSQSPRYKVAKRGQDVALRCDPISGHVSLFWYQQALGQGPEFLTYFQNEAQLDKSGLPSDRFFAERPEGSVSTLKIQRTQQEDSAVYLCASSTPPNQNTEAFFGQGTRLTVV.

This chain uses TRBV19 with TRBJ1-5; the match to TRBD1 covers 8 bases. Germline V gene sequence: CDR1 LNHDA, CDR2 SQIVND (reference sequence). After removal of 6 bases from V and 6 bases from J, the junction contained 4 bases not matched to a gene. This CDR3 region has 13 residues. CDR3 loop: CASRDREGQPQHF. The CDR3 coding sequence is TGTGCCAGTAGGGACAGGGAAGGTCAGCCCCAGCATTTT.

The gene calls are TRBV5-1 and TRBJ1-1; no clear D gene. V lost 6 bases to trimming and J lost 1 base, with 16 bases between them. Germline V gene sequence: CDR1 SGHRS, CDR2 YFSETQ. The CDR3 covers 15 residues. In DNA form, the CDR3 reads TGCGCCAGCACCCTTACGGGCGCCCCGAACACTGAAGCTTTCTTT. Protein sequence: CASTLTGAPNTEAFF.

The J gene is TRBJ1-1, the V gene TRBV25-1; 9 nucleotides match TRBD1. J lost 5 bases, V lost 5 bases, and 6 bases had no gene match. Germline CDR1 reads MGHDK; CDR2 reads SYGVNS. The CDR3 contains 14 residues. CDR3 in DNA: TGTGCCAGCAGTACGGGACAGGGAAGAACTGAAGCTTTCTTT. This encodes CASSTGQGRTEAFF.

The rearrangement joins TRBV10-3 to TRBJ1-2; TRBD1 agrees at 7 bases. This CDR3 contains 16 residues. Germline lookup yields CDR1 ENHRY and CDR2 SYGVKD. V trimming: 0 bases; J trimming: 5 bases; junction bases outside the gene matches: 9. CDR3 sequence reads: CAISESSRGFEYGYTF. The DNA for the CDR3 is TGTGCCATCAGTGAGTCTAGCAGGGGGTTCGAGTATGGCTACACCTTC.

V gene TRBV4-3 combines with J gene TRBJ2-1; tentatively, D is TRBD2 (6 bases). The V gene lost 4 bases and the J gene lost 5 bases, with 18 bases spanning the gap. Germline V gene sequence: CDR1 LGHNA, CDR2 YSLEER. The CDR3 totals 16 residues. The CDR3 reads CASSRPAEGLHNEQFF. The CDR3 region has the DNA TGCGCCAGCAGCCGTCCGGCGGAGGGCCTGCACAATGAGCAGTTCTTC.

This chain links TRBV11-2 with TRBJ1-3; no definite D call. Looked up from germline, CDR1 is SGHAT and CDR2 is FQNNGV. The CDR3 totals 15 residues. Trimming removed 1 base from V and 3 bases from J, with 10 bases in between. As DNA, the CDR3 is TGTGCCAGCAGCTTAGCCCTCCAATTTGGAAACACCATATATTTT. The encoded protein is CASSLALQFGNTIYF. The complete variable domain, with remaining parts taken from reference TRBV11-2 and TRBJ1-3, reads EAGVAQSPRYKIIEKRQSVAFWCNPISGHATLYWYQQILGQGPKLLIQFQNNGVVDDSQLPKDRFSAERLKGVDSTLKIQPAKLEDSAVYLCASSLALQFGNTIYFGEGSWLTVV.

In the case of this clone: One end of the junction does not line up with germline, which may come from a read error. For the CDR3, the DNA is TGCGCCAGCAGCAGGAACATGGAAGAGCCCCAGTACTTC. It specifies CASSRNMEEPQYF. The chain links TRBV5-1 to TRBJ2-5; D ambiguous. This CDR3 has 13 amino acids. Germline values: CDR1 SGHRS, CDR2 YFSETQ.

The chain combines TRBV28 with TRBJ2-5; D is unclear. The V gene lost 2 bases and the J gene lost 1 base, with 8 bases spanning the gap. Germline V CDR1 and CDR2: MDHEN, SYDVKM. The CDR3 length is 14 residues. In DNA form, the CDR3 reads TGTGCCAGCAGTTTACCTAGGACCCAAGAGACCCAGTACTTC. Its protein product is CASSLPRTQETQYF.